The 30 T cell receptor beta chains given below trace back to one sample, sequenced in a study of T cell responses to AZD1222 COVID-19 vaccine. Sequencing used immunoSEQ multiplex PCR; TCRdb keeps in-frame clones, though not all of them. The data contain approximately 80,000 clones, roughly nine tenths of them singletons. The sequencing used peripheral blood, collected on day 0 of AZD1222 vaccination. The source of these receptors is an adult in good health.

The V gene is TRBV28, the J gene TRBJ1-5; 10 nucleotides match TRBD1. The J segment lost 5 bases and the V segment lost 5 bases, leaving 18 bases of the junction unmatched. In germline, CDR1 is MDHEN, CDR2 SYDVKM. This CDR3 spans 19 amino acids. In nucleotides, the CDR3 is TGTGCCAGCAGTCTCCGGGACAGGGGAACATGGGAGCGGGATCAGCCCCAGCATTTT. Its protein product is CASSLRDRGTWERDQPQHF. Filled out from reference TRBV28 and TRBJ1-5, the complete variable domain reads DVKVTQSSRYLVKRTGEKVFLECVQDMDHENMFWYRQDPGLGLRLIYFSYDVKMKEKGDIPEGYSVSREKKERFSLILESASTNQTSMYLCASSLRDRGTWERDQPQHFGDGTRLSIL.

As DNA, the CDR3 is TGTGCCAGTAGTATCTCCCCCTACCGACAGGGAATAGCCAAAAACATTCAGTACTTC. This codes for CASSISPYRQGIAKNIQYF. This rearrangement joins TRBV19 to TRBJ2-4; 7 positions match TRBD1. This CDR3 spans 19 amino acids. CDR1 LNHDA and CDR2 SQIVND come from the germline V gene (reference sequence). The junction had 14 bases not matched to a gene; V was cut back by 3 bases and J by 0 bases. Full variable domain (outside the CDR3, taken from reference TRBV19 and TRBJ2-4): DGGITQSPKYLFRKEGQNVTLSCEQNLNHDAMYWYRQDPGQGLRLIYYSQIVNDFQKGDIAEGYSVSREKKESFPLTVTSAQKNPTAFYLCASSISPYRQGIAKNIQYFGAGTRLSVL.

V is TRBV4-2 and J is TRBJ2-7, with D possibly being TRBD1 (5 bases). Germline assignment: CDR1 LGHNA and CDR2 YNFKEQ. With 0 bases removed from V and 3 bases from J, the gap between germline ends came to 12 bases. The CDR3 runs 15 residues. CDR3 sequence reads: CASSQDNGQFYEQYF. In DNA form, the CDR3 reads TGTGCCAGCAGCCAAGATAACGGACAATTCTACGAGCAGTACTTC.

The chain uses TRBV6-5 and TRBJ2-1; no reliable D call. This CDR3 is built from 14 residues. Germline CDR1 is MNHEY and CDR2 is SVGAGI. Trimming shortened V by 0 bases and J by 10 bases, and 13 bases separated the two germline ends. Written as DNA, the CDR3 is TGTGCCAGCAGTTACTCGTTTAGGGCTAGGGAGCAGTTCTTC. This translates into CASSYSFRAREQFF.

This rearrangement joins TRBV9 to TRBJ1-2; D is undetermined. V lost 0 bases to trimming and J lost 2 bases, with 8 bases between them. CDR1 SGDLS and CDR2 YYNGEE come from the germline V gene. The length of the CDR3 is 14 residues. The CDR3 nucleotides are TGTGCCAGCAGCGTAGACCCGGAGAACTATGGCTACACCTTC. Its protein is CASSVDPENYGYTF. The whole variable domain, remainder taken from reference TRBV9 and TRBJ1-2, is DSGVTQTPKHLITATGQRVTLRCSPRSGDLSVYWYQQSLDQGLQFLIQYYNGEERAKGNILERFSAQQFPDLHSELNLSSLELGDSALYFCASSVDPENYGYTFGSGTRLTVV.

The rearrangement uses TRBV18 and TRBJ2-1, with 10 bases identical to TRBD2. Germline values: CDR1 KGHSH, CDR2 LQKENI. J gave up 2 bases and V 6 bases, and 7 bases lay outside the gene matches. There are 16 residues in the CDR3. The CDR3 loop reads CASSLSGLATYNEQFF. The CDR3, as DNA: TGTGCCAGCTCCCTCTCGGGACTAGCGACCTACAATGAGCAGTTCTTC.

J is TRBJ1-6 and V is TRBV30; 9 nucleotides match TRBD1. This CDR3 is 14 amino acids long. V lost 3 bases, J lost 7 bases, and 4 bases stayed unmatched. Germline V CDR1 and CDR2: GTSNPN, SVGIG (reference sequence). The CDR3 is CAWSRDRVNSPLHF. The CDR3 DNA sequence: TGTGCCTGGAGCCGGGACAGGGTCAATTCACCCCTCCACTTT. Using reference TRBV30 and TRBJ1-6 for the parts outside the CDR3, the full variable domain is SQTIHQWPATLVQPVGSPLSLECTVEGTSNPNLYWYRQAAGRGLQLLFYSVGIGQISSEVPQNLSASRPQDRQFILSSKKLLLSDSGFYLCAWSRDRVNSPLHFGNGTRLTVT.

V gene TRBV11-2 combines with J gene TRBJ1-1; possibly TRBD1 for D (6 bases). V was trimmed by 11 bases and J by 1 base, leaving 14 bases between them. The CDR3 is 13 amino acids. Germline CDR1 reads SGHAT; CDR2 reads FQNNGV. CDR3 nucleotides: TGTGCCGGGTCCGCAGGGGCGAACACTGAAGCTTTCTTT. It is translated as CAGSAGANTEAFF. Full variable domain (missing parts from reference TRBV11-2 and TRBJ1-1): EAGVAQSPRYKIIEKRQSVAFWCNPISGHATLYWYQQILGQGPKLLIQFQNNGVVDDSQLPKDRFSAERLKGVDSTLKIQPAKLEDSAVYLCAGSAGANTEAFFGQGTRLTVV.

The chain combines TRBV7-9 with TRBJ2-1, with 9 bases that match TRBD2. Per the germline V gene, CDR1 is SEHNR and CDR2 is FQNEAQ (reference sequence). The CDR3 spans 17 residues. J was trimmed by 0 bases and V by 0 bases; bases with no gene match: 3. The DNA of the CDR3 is TGTGCCAGCAGCTTAGCTCCTAGCGGGGTCTCCTACAATGAGCAGTTCTTC. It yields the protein CASSLAPSGVSYNEQFF.

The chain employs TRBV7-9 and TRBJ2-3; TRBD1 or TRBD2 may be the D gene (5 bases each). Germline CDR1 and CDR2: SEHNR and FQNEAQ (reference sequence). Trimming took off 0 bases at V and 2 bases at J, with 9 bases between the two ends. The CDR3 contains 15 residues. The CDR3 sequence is CASSLALGPTDTQYF. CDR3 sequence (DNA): TGTGCCAGCAGCTTAGCCTTGGGACCCACAGATACGCAGTATTTT.

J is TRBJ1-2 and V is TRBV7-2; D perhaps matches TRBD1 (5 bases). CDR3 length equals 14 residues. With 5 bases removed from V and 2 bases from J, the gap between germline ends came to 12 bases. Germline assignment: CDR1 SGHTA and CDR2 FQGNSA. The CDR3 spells CASSPGHQNYGYTF. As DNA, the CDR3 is TGTGCCAGCAGCCCAGGGCACCAGAACTATGGCTACACCTTC.

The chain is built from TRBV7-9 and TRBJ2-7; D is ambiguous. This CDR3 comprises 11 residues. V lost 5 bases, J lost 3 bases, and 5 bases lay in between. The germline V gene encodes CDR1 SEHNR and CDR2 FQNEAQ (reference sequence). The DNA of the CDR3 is TGTGCCAGCAGCGACCGCTACGAGCAGTACTTC. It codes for CASSDRYEQYF.

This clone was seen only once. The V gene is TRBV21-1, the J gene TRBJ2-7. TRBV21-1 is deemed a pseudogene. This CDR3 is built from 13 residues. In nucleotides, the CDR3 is TGTGCCAGCAGCCCCCCGTGGGGTTACGAGCAGTACTTC. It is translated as CASSPPWGYEQYF.

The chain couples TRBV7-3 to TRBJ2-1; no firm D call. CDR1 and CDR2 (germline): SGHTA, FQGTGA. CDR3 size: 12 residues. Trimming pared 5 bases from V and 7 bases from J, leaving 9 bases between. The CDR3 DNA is TGTGCCAGCAGCCAAGTGGGGAATGAGCAGTTCTTC. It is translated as CASSQVGNEQFF. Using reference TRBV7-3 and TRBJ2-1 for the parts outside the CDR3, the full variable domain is GAGVSQTPSNKVTEKGKYVELRCDPISGHTALYWYRQSLGQGPEFLIYFQGTGAADDSGLPNDRFFAVRPEGSVSTLKIQRTERGDSAVYLCASSQVGNEQFFGPGTRLTVL.

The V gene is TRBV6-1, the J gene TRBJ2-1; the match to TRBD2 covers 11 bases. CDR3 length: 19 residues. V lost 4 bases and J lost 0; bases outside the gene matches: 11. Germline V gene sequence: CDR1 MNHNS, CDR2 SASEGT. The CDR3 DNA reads TGTGCCAGCAGTGGTCCCGGGACTAGCGGCCAGAGCTCCTACAATGAGCAGTTCTTC. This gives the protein CASSGPGTSGQSSYNEQFF.

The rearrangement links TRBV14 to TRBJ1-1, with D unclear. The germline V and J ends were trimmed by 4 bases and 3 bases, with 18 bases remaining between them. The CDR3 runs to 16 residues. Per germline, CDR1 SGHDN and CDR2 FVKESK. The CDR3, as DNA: TGTGCCAGCAGCCTAGTGACTGGGTTGATAGACACTGAAGCTTTCTTT. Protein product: CASSLVTGLIDTEAFF.

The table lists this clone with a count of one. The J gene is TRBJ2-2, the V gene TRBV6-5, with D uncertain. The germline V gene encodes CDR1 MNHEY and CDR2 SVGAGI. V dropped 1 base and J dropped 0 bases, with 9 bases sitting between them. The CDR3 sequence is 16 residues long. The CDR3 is CASSYYAAANTGELFF. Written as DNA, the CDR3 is TGTGCCAGCAGTTACTACGCAGCCGCGAACACCGGGGAGCTGTTTTTT.

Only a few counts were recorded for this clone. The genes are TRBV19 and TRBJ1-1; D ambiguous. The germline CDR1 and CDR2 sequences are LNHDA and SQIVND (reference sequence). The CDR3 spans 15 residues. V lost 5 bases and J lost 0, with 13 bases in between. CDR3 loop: CASSLPSRLNTEAFF. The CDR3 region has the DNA TGTGCCAGTAGTCTCCCCTCCAGGCTGAACACTGAAGCTTTCTTT.

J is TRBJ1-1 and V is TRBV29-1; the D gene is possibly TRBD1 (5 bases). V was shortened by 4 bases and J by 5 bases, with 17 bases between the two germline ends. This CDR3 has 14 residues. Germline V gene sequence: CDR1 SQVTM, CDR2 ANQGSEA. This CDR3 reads CSVGLALGDTEAFF. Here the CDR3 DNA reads TGCAGCGTTGGTCTGGCCTTGGGGGATACTGAAGCTTTCTTT.

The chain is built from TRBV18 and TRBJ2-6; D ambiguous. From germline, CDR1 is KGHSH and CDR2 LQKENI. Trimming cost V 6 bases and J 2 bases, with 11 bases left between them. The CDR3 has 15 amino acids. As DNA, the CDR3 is TGTGCCAGCTCTCCCGACCGGACTGGGGCCAACGTCCTGACTTTC. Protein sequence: CASSPDRTGANVLTF. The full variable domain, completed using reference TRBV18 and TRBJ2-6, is NAGVMQNPRHLVRRRGQEARLRCSPMKGHSHVYWYRQLPEEGLKFMVYLQKENIIDESGMPKERFSAEFPKEGPSILRIQQVVRGDSAAYFCASSPDRTGANVLTFGAGSRLTVL.

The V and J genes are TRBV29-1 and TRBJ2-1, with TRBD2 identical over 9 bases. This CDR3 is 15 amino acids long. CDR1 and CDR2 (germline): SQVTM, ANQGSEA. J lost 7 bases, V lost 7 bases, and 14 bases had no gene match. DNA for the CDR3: TGCAGCGCCCCCCGGGGTAGCGGGAGTATGAATGAGCAGTTCTTC. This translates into CSAPRGSGSMNEQFF.

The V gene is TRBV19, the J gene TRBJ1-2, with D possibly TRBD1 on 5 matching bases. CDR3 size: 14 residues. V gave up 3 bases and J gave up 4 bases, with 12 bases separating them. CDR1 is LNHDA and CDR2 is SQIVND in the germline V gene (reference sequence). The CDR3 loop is CASSILDTFYGYTF. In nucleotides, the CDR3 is TGTGCCAGTAGTATCTTGGACACCTTCTATGGCTACACCTTC.

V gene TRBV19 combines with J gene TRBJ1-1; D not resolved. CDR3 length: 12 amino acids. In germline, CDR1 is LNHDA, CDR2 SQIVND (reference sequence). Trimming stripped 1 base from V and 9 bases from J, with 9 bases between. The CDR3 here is CASSIGGTKAFF. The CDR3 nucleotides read TGTGCCAGTAGTATAGGAGGAACGAAAGCTTTCTTT.

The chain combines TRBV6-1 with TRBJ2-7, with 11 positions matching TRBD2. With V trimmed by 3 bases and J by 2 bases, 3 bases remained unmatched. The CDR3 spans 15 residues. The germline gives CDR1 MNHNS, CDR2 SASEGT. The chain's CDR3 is CASSDPSGGTYEQYF. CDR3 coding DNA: TGTGCCAGCAGTGACCCTAGCGGGGGGACCTACGAGCAGTACTTC.

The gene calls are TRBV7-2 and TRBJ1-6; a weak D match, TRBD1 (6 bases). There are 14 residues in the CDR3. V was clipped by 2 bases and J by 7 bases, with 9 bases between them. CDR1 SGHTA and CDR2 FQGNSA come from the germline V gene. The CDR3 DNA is TGTGCCAGCAGCTTATCAGGGGCGAATTCACCCCTCCACTTT. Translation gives CASSLSGANSPLHF.

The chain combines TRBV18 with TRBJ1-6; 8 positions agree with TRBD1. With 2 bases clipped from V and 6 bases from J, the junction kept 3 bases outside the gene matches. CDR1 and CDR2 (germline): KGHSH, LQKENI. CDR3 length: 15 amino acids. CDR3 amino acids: CASSPRQGTNSPLHF. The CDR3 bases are TGTGCCAGCTCACCAAGACAGGGGACTAATTCACCCCTCCACTTT.

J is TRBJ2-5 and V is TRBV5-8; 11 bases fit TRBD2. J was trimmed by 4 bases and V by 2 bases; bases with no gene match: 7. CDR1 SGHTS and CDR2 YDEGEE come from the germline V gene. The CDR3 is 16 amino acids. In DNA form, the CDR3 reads TGTGCCAGCAGCTTAATGGCCGGGACTAGCGGAGAGACCCAGTACTTC. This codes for CASSLMAGTSGETQYF.

The CDR3 region is CASSFGTNNEQFF. Here the CDR3 DNA reads TGTGCCAGCAGCTTCGGGACTAACAATGAGCAGTTCTTC. The chain joins TRBV7-3 to TRBJ2-1; TRBD2 matches at 7 bases. The germline CDR1 and CDR2 sequences are SGHTA and FQGTGA. CDR3 length equals 13 residues. Trimming took 3 bases from V and 5 from J; bases not matched to a gene: 1.

The CDR3 is CASSSRDRGRGYEQYF. The CDR3 DNA reads TGTGCCAGCAGCTCCCGGGACAGGGGGCGTGGATACGAGCAGTACTTC. The gene calls are TRBV7-9 and TRBJ2-7, with 12 bases lining up with TRBD1. There are 16 residues in the CDR3. Germline lookup yields CDR1 SEHNR and CDR2 FQNEAQ (reference sequence). V lost 4 bases and J lost 4; bases outside the gene matches: 8.

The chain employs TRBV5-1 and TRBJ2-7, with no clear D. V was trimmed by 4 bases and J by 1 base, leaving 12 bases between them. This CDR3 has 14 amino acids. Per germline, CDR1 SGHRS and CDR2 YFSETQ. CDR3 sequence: CASSLTYGSYEQYF. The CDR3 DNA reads TGCGCCAGCAGCCTGACGTACGGGTCCTACGAGCAGTACTTC.